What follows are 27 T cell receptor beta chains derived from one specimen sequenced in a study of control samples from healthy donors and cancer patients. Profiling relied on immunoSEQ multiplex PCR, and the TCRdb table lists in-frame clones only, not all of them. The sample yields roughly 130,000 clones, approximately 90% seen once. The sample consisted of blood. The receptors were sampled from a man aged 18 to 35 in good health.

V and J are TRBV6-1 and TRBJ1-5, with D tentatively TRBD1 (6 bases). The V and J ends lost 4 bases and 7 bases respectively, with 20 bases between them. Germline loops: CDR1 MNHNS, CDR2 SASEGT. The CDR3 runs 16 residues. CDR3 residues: CASSGGYFGGAQPQHF. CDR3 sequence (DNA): TGTGCCAGCAGTGGGGGTTATTTCGGGGGCGCACAGCCCCAGCATTTT.

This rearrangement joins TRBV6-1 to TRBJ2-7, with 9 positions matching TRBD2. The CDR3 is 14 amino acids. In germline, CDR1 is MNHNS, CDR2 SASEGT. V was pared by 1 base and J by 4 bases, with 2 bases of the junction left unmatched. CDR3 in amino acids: CASSEVLAGYEQYF. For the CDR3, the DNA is TGTGCCAGCAGTGAAGTTCTAGCGGGGTACGAGCAGTACTTC.

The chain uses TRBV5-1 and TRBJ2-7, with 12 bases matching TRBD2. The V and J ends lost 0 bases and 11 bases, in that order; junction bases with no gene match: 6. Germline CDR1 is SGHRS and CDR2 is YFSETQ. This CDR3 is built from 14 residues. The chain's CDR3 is CASSLDLAGGPEYF. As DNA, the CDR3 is TGCGCCAGCAGCTTGGACCTAGCGGGGGGGCCGGAGTACTTC.

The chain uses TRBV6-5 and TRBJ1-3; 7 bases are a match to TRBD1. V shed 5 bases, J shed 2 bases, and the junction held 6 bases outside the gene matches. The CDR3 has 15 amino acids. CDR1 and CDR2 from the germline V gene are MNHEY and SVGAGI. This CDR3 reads CASSRTGWPGNTIYF. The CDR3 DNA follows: TGTGCCAGCAGTCGGACAGGATGGCCTGGAAACACCATATATTTT.

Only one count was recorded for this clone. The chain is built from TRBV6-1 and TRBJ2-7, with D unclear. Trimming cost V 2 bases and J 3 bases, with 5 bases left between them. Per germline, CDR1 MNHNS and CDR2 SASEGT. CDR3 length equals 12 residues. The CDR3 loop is CASSESHYEQYF. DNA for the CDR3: TGTGCCAGCAGTGAAAGCCACTACGAGCAGTACTTC.

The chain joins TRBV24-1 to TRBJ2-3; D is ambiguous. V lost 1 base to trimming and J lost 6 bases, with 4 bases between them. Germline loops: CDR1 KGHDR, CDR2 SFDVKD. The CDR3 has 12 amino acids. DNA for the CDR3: TGTGCCACCAGTGATTTCATGGATACGCAGTATTTT. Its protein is CATSDFMDTQYF.

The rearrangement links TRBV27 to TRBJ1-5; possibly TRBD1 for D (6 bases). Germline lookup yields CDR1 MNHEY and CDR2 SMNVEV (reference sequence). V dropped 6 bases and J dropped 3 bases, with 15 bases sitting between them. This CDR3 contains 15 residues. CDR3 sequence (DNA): TGTGCCAGCAGCCGAGGGGGACGGTACAATCAGCCCCAGCATTTT. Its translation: CASSRGGRYNQPQHF.

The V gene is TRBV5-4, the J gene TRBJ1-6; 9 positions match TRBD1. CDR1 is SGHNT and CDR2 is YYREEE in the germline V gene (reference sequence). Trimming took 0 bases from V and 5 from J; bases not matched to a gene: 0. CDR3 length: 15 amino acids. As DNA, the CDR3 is TGTGCCAGCAGCTTGGACAGGGGGCATAATTCACCCCTCCACTTT. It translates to CASSLDRGHNSPLHF. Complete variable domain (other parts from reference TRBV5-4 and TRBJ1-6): ETGVTQSPTHLIKTRGQQVTLRCSSQSGHNTVSWYQQALGQGPQFIFQYYREEENGRGNFPPRFSGLQFPNYSSELNVNALELDDSALYLCASSLDRGHNSPLHFGNGTRLTVT.

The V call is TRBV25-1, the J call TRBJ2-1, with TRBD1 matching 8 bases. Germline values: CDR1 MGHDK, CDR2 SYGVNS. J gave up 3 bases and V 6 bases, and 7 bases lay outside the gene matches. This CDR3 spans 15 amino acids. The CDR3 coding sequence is TGTGCCAGCAGGGAAGACAGGGGCGACTACAATGAGCAGTTCTTC. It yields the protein CASREDRGDYNEQFF.

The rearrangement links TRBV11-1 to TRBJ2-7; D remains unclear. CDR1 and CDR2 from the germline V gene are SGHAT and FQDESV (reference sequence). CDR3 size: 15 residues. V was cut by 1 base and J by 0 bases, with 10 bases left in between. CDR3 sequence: CASSLDRPTSYEQYF. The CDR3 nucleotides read TGTGCCAGCAGCTTAGACAGACCGACCTCCTACGAGCAGTACTTC.

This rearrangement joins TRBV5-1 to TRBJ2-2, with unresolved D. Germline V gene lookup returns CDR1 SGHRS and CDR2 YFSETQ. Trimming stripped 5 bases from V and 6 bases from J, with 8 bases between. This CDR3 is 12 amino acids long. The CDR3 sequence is CASSIGSGELFF. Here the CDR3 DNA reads TGCGCCAGCAGTATAGGGTCCGGGGAGCTGTTTTTT.

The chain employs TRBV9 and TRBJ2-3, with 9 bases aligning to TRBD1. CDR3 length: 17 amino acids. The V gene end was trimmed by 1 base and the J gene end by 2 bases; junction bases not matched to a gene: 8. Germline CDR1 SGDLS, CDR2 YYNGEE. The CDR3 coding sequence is TGTGCCAGCAGCGTATTATCCGGGACAGGGCCCACAGATACGCAGTATTTT. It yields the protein CASSVLSGTGPTDTQYF.

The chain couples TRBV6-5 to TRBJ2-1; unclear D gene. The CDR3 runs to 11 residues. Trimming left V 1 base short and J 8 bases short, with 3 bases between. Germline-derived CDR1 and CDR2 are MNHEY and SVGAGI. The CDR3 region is CASSYWDEQFF. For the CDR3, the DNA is TGTGCCAGCAGTTACTGGGATGAGCAGTTCTTC.

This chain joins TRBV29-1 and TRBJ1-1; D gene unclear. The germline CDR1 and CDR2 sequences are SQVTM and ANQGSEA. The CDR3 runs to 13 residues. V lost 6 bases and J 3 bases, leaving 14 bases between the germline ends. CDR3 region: CSVRTLRDTEAFF. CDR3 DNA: TGCAGCGTGAGGACCCTCCGGGACACTGAAGCTTTCTTT.

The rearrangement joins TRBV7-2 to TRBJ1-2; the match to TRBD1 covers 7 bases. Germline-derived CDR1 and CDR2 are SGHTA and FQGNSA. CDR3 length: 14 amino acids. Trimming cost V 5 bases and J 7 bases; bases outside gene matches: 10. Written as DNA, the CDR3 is TGTGCCAGCAGCCCCCAACAGGGGCGGGCTGGCTACACCTTC. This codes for CASSPQQGRAGYTF. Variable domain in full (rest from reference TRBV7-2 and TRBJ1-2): GAGVSQSPSNKVTEKGKDVELRCDPISGHTALYWYRQSLGQGLEFLIYFQGNSAPDKSGLPSDRFSAERTGGSVSTLTIQRTQQEDSAVYLCASSPQQGRAGYTFGSGTRLTVV.

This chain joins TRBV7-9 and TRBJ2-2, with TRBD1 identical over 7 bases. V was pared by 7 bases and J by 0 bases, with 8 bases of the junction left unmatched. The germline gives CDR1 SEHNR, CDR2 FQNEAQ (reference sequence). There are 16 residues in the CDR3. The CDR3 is CASTPVGTANTGELFF. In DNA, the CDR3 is TGTGCCAGCACTCCGGTAGGGACAGCGAACACCGGGGAGCTGTTTTTT.

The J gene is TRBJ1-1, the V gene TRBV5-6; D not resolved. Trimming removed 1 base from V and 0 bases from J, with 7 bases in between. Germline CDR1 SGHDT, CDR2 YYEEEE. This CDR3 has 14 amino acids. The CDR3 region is CASSLWGVNTEAFF. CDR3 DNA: TGTGCCAGCAGCTTGTGGGGAGTGAACACTGAAGCTTTCTTT.

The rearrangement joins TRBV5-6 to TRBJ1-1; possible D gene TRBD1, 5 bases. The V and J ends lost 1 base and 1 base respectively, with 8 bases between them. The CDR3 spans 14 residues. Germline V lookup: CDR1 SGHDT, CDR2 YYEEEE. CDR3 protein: CASSLPGGNTEAFF. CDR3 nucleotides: TGTGCCAGCAGCTTGCCGGGGGGGAACACTGAAGCTTTCTTT.

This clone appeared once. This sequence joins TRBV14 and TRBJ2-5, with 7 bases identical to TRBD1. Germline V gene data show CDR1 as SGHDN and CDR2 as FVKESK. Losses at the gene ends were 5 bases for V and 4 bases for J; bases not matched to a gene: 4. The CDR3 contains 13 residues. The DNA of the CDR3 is TGTGCCAGCAGCAAGGGGGCCTTAGAGACCCAGTACTTC. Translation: CASSKGALETQYF. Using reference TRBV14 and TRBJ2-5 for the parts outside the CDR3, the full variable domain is EAGVTQFPSHSVIEKGQTVTLRCDPISGHDNLYWYRRVMGKEIKFLLHFVKESKQDESGMPNNRFLAERTGGTYSTLKVQPAELEDSGVYFCASSKGALETQYFGPGTRLLVL.

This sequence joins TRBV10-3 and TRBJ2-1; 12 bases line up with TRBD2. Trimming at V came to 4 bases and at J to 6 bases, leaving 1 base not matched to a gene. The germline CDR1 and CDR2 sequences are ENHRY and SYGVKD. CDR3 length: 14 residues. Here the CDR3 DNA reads TGTGCCATCAGTGCTAGCGGGGGGGCCAATGAGCAGTTCTTC. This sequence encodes CAISASGGANEQFF.

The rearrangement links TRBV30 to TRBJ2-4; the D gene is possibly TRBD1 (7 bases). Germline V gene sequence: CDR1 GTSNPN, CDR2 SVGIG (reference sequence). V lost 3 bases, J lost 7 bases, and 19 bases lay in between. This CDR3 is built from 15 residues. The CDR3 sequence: CAWRRRGRVVNIQYF. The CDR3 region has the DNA TGTGCCTGGAGGCGGAGGGGGCGGGTAGTGAACATTCAGTACTTC.

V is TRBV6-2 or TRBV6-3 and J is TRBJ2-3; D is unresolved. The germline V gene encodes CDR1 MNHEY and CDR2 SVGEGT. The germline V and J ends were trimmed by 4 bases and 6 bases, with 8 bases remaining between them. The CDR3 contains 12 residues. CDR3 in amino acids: CASSSFGDTQYF. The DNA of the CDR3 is TGTGCCAGCAGTTCTTTTGGGGATACGCAGTATTTT.

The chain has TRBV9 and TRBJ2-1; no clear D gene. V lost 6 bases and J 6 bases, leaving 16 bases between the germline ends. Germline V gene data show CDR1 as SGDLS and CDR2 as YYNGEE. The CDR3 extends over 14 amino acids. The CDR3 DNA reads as TGTGCCAGCACCCGGTCATGGGGTTTCAATGAGCAGTTCTTC. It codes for CASTRSWGFNEQFF.

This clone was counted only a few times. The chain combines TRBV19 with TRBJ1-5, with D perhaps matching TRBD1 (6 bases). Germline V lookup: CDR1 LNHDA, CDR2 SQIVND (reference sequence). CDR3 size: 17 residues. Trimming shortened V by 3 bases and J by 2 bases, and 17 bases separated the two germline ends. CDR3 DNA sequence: TGTGCCAGTAGTATTAAGTTGAATCCAGGGGGCAATCAGCCCCAGCATTTT. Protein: CASSIKLNPGGNQPQHF.

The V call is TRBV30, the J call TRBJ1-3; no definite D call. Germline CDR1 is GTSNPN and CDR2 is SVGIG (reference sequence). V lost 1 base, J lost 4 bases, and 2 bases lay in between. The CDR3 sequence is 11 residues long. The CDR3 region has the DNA TGTGCCTGGAGTGGAGGAAACACCATATATTTT. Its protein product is CAWSGGNTIYF.

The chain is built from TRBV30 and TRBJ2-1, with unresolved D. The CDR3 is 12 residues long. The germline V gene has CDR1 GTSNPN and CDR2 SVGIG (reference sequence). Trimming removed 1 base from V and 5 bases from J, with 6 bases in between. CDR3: CAWSAGNNEQFF. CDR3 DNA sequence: TGTGCCTGGAGTGCCGGAAACAATGAGCAGTTCTTC. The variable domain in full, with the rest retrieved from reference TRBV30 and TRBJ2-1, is SQTIHQWPATLVQPVGSPLSLECTVEGTSNPNLYWYRQAAGRGLQLLFYSVGIGQISSEVPQNLSASRPQDRQFILSSKKLLLSDSGFYLCAWSAGNNEQFFGPGTRLTVL.

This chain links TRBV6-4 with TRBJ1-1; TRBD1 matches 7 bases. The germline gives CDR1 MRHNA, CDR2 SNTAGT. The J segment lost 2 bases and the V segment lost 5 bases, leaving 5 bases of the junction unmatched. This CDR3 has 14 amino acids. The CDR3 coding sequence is TGTGCCAGCAGTTCCGGACAGGAAAACACTGAAGCTTTCTTT. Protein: CASSSGQENTEAFF.